A single sample is the source of the 4 T cell receptor beta chains below, sequenced in a study of T cells in women clearing cervical HPV infection. Profiling relied on immunoSEQ multiplex PCR, and the TCRdb table lists in-frame clones only, not all of them. The sample totals approximately 26,000 clones. Specimen: blood buffy coat. These TCRs come from a woman between 18 and 70 years old with a cervical HPV16 infection that either progressed to CIN3+ or cleared (not recorded which).

Concerning this clone itself: The read stops 3 residues short of the end of the CDR3; the missing end is completed from the germline J gene. This chain joins TRBV10-3 and TRBJ1-2; 9 bases are shared with TRBD1. The V gene's germline CDR1 is ENHRY and CDR2 SYGVKD. The CDR3 runs 15 residues. Trimming at V came to 6 bases and at J to 7 bases, leaving 12 bases not matched to a gene. The chain's CDR3 is CAISPSWGQGGGYTF. CDR3 DNA (partial): TGTGCCATCAGCCCGAGTTGGGGACAGGGCGGTGGC.

Details on this clone: The read ends 3 residues before the CDR3 terminus; that terminus is restored from the germline J gene. The chain carries TRBV5-1 and TRBJ2-3; the D gene is possibly TRBD2 (6 bases). In germline, CDR1 is SGHRS, CDR2 YFSETQ. This CDR3 spans 16 amino acids. V lost 4 bases and J lost 0, with 15 bases in between. The CDR3 is CASSPGTGTSTDTQYF. The DNA read from the CDR3 is TGCGCCAGCAGCCCGGGCACCGGGACTAGCACAGATACG. Supplemented by reference TRBV5-1 and TRBJ2-3, the full variable domain reads KAGVTQTPRYLIKTRGQQVTLSCSPISGHRSVSWYQQTPGQGLQFLFEYFSETQRNKGNFPGRFSGRQFSNSRSEMNVSTLELGDSALYLCASSPGTGTSTDTQYFGPGTRLTVL.

As concerns this clone: The read stops 3 residues short of the end of the CDR3; the missing end is completed from the germline J gene. The genes are TRBV5-1 and TRBJ2-7; D ambiguous. In germline, CDR1 is SGHRS, CDR2 YFSETQ. This CDR3 has 15 amino acids. The V end lost 3 bases, the J end lost 0 bases, and 13 bases lay between the germline ends. The DNA read from the CDR3 is TGCGCCAGCAGCTCAGGCTTTATGAGCTCCTACGAG. It encodes CASSSGFMSSYE. The whole CDR3 sequence reads CASSSGFMSSYEQYF.

A note on this clone: The sequence runs out 3 residues before the end of the CDR3; the remainder is reconstructed from the germline J gene. The chain is built from TRBV6-2 or TRBV6-3 and TRBJ1-5, with TRBD1 as a possible D gene (5 bases). The V end lost 5 bases, the J end lost 2 bases, and 10 bases lay between the germline ends. This CDR3 region has 14 residues. Germline assignment: CDR1 MNHEY and CDR2 SVGEGT. CDR3 in amino acids: CASSPLQGNQPQHF. CDR3 bases read: TGTGCCAGCAGTCCCTTACAGGGCAATCAGCCC.